This entry describes one T cell receptor (beta chain). Its antigen remains unidentified. This entry is derived from a study of beta chain features in type 1 diabetes. Turning to the study itself: All of the samples together had roughly 110 million sorted cells examined. General study findings and limits: Insertions at VDJ junctions were less frequent in type 1 diabetes patients. These patients also deleted more nucleotides at the same junctions. All four CD4+ subsets from Type 1 diabetes patients carried moderately but significantly shorter TCRB CDR3s.

All of the isolated RNA was reverse transcribed, so expressed TCRB transcripts were sequenced. The method was immunoSEQ multiplex PCR; TCRdb's version includes in-frame clones alone and lacks a portion of them. The table has hundreds of thousands of clones, roughly 13% seen once. Populations isolated by sorting all had purity greater than 95%. Trimming cost V 6 bases and J 8 bases; bases outside gene matches: 13. Germline CDR1 is SNHLY and CDR2 is FYNNEI. This CDR3 region has 16 residues. The clonotype originates from a man in his late teens or twenties with type 1 diabetes. Material: naive CD4+ T cells from blood. This rearrangement joins TRBV2 to TRBJ2-3; 11 bases map to TRBD2. CDR3 region: CASRPTSGVPRGTQYF. CDR3 DNA sequence: TGTGCCAGCAGACCGACTAGCGGGGTCCCGAGGGGTACGCAGTATTTT.